The clone carrying this T cell receptor beta chain appeared a single time. These data originate in a study of blood T cell repertoires in COVID-19. V was clipped by 1 base and J by 0 bases; unmatched bases: 9. CDR1 and CDR2 from the germline V gene are SGHTA and FQGNSA. CDR3 length equals 18 residues. Some clones are missing from TCRdb's copy, which holds only in-frame ones; the method was immunoSEQ multiplex PCR. Of 150,000 to 200,000 clones detected, over 80% appear once; the ten largest clones hold 0.95%. Sequenced input: peripheral blood. The clonotype originates from a man between 60 and 75 years old with COVID-19, enrolled during active disease. V is TRBV7-2 and J is TRBJ1-2; 9 positions match TRBD1. CDR3 sequence (DNA): TGTGCCAGCAGCTTAGAAGGCCCCCGGGACAGGGCTAACTATGGCTACACCTTC. As protein: CASSLEGPRDRANYGYTF.